This paragraph reports one T cell receptor (beta chain). Its target is unknown. This entry is derived from a study of identical twins. Broader study findings: Cord blood's abundant beta clonotypes had fewer insertions, unlike memory repertoires.

A universal primer site came from template switching; cDNA carried unique molecular identifiers. Using its own MiXCR run on the 5' RACE reads, TCRdb lists one record per CDR3 protein. The table has approximately 250,000 distinct CDR3 sequences, around 6.5% seen once. From germline, CDR1 is MGHRA and CDR2 YSYEKL. V was pared by 2 bases and J by 5 bases, with 8 bases of the junction left unmatched. This CDR3 has 17 amino acids. These same data were also listed under a study on T cells expressing NK-cell markers. As that report states: T cells sorted in several experiments were restricted to alpha-beta TCR T cells by an anti-gamma-delta TCR antibody.

The TCR sequence derives from a woman younger than 35 in good health. V usage is TRBV4-1 and J usage is TRBJ2-1; TRBD2 agrees at 11 bases. Sequencing used CD8+ T cells sorted from blood. For the CDR3, the DNA is TGCGCCAGCAGCCAAACTCCCGGGACTAGCGGAGACAATGAGCAGTTCTTC. Its translation is CASSQTPGTSGDNEQFF.